Below, one T cell receptor beta chain is given with its context. Its antigen is still unknown. This record belongs to a study of metastatic and nonmetastatic thyroid tumors. There are 16 residues in the CDR3. The germline CDR1 and CDR2 sequences are SGHRS and YFSETQ. Losses at the gene ends were 4 bases for V and 3 bases for J; bases not matched to a gene: 11. Whole-study findings and limits: Across blood and tumor, TCR beta diversity in malignant thyroid tumors was reportedly significantly higher than in benign nodules.

Ahead of thyroid surgery, no patient had received treatment of any kind. Using MiXCR, TCRdb re-called clones from the PCR reads. The table shows 30,000 to 45,000 clones, with around 21% occurring only once. The receptor comes from a female donor with papillary thyroid cancer or a benign thyroid nodule (not recorded which). Some clones in this sample may be carry-over from other donors' samples. The sample taken for sequencing was blood. This chain connects TRBV5-1 to TRBJ2-7, with TRBD1 identical over 9 bases. CDR3 loop: CASSQWTGEIGYEQYF. In nucleotides, the CDR3 is TGCGCCAGCAGCCAGTGGACAGGGGAGATTGGCTACGAGCAGTACTTC.